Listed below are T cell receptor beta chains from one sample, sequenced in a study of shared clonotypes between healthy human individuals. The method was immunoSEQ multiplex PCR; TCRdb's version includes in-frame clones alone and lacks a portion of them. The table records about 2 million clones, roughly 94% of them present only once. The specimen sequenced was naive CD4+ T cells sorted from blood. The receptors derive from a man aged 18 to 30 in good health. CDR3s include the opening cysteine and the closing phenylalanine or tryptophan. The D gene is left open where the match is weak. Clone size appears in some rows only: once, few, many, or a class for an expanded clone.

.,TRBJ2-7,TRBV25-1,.,CASRTSGAYEQYF,TGTGCCAGCAGAACCTCGGGAGCCTACGAGCAGTACTTC
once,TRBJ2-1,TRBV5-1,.,CASSLTGTVLFMVF,TGCGCCAGCAGCTTGACGGGGACGGTGTTATTCATGGTCTTC
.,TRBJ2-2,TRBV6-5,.,CASRRSAANTGELFF,TGTGCCAGCAGGCGTTCGGCCGCGAACACCGGGGAGCTGTTTTTT
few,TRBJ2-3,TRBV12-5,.,CASGLVLDTQYF,TGTGCTAGTGGTTTGGTACTGGATACGCAGTATTTT
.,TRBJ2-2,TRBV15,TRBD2,CATSSGTTNTGELFF,TGTGCCACCAGCAGTGGGACTACGAACACCGGGGAGCTGTTTTTT
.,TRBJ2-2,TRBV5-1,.,CASSQDRNTGELFF,TGCGCCAGCAGCCAGGACAGGAACACCGGGGAGCTGTTTTTT
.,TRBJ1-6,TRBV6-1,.,CASRGTAANSPLHF,TGTGCCAGCAGGGGGACCGCCGCTAATTCACCCCTCCACTTT
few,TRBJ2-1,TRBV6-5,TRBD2,CASSRGTSGSNEQFF,TGTGCCAGCAGTCGCGGGACTAGCGGGAGCAATGAGCAGTTCTTC
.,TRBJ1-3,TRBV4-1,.,CASSHPWTGNTIYF,TGCGCCAGCAGCCACCCCTGGACTGGAAACACCATATATTTT
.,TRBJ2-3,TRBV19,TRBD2,CASSIDGLFEGGPVVAQYF,TGTGCCAGTAGTATAGATGGTCTTTTTGAGGGAGGGCCGGTCGTTGCGCAGTATTTT
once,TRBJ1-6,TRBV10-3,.,CATGEVLGDSPLHF,TGTGCCACCGGGGAGGTATTGGGGGATTCACCCCTCCACTTT
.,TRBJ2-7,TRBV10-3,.,CAISPRQGNSYEQYF,TGTGCCATCAGTCCCCGCCAGGGTAACTCCTACGAGCAGTACTTC
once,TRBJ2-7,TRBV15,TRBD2,CATSRDRDWGAGPHRYEQYF,TGTGCCACCAGCAGAGACAGGGATTGGGGAGCGGGACCACATCGGTACGAGCAGTACTTC
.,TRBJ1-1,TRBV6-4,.,CASSDPGLEAFF,TGTGCCAGCAGTGACCCGGGACTCGAAGCTTTCTTT
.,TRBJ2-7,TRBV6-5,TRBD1,CASKGQGIYEQYF,TGTGCCAGCAAAGGACAGGGGATATACGAGCAGTACTTC
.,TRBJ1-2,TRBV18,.,CASSPDQGANYGYTF,TGTGCCAGCTCACCAGATCAGGGAGCTAACTATGGCTACACCTTC
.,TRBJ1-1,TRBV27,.,CASSSGPLNTEAFF,TGTGCCAGCAGTTCGGGACCTTTGAACACTGAAGCTTTCTTT
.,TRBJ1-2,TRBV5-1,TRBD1,CASSLVGTVNYGYTF,TGCGCCAGCAGCTTGGTCGGGACAGTCAACTATGGCTACACCTTC
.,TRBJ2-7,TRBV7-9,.,CASSLWDLSYEQYF,TGTGCCAGCAGCTTATGGGACTTATCCTACGAGCAGTACTTC
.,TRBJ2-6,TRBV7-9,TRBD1,CASSPRTGLFSSGANVLTF,TGTGCCAGCAGCCCAAGGACAGGGTTATTCAGCTCTGGGGCCAACGTCCTGACTTTC
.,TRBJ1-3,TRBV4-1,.,CASSLNGNTIYF,TGCGCCAGCAGCCTTAACGGAAACACCATATATTTT
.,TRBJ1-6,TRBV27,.,CASSSASGSNSPLHF,TGTGCCAGCAGTTCCGCCTCAGGGAGTAATTCACCCCTCCACTTT
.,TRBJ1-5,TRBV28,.,CASSLVPEPQPQHF,TGTGCCAGCAGTTTAGTTCCTGAACCCCAGCCCCAGCATTTT
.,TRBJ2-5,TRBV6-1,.,CASSGTYKETQYF,TGTGCCAGCAGTGGTACTTATAAAGAGACCCAGTACTTC
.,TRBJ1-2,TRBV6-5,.,CASSTEGYTF,TGTGCCAGCAGTACAGAAGGCTACACCTTC
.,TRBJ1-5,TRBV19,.,CASSIVGSQPQHF,TGTGCCAGTAGTATAGTCGGGAGTCAGCCCCAGCATTTT
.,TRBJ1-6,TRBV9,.,CASSVDRGNSPLHF,TGTGCCAGCAGCGTAGATAGGGGGAATTCACCCCTCCACTTT
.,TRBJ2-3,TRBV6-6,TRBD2,CASINGGSTDTQYF,TGTGCCAGCATCAACGGGGGGAGCACAGATACGCAGTATTTT
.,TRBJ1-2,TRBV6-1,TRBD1,CASRTGGTGGYTF,TGTGCCAGCAGGACAGGGGGCACAGGTGGCTACACCTTC
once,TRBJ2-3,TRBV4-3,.,CASSQDSALVGDTQYF,TGCGCCAGCAGCCAAGATTCCGCGCTAGTCGGAGATACGCAGTATTTT
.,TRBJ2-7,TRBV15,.,CATSRDRGSANSYEQYF,TGTGCCACCAGCAGAGATCGAGGGAGCGCCAACTCCTACGAGCAGTACTTC
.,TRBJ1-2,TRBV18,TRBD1,CASSPDRDPGYTF,TGTGCCAGCTCACCAGACAGGGACCCTGGCTACACCTTC
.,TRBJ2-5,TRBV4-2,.,CASSSAGPETQYF,TGTGCCAGCAGCTCGGCAGGGCCAGAGACCCAGTACTTC
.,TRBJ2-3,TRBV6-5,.,CASRRAGSADTQYF,TGTGCCAGCAGGAGGGCCGGGTCGGCAGATACGCAGTATTTT
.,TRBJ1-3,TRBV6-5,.,CASSPNRVPGNTIYF,TGTGCCAGCAGCCCAAACAGGGTTCCCGGAAACACCATATATTTT
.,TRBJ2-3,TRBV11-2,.,CASSLGVTGTQYF,TGTGCCAGCAGCTTGGGGGTTACGGGTACGCAGTATTTT
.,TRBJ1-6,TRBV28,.,CASSLNVNSPLHF,TGTGCCAGCAGTTTGAATGTTAATTCACCCCTCCACTTT
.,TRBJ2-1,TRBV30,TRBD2,CACSQRESSYNEQFF,TGTGCCTGCTCCCAGCGGGAGAGCTCCTACAATGAGCAGTTCTTC
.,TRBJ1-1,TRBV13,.,CASSLRGLYTEAFF,TGTGCCAGCAGCTTACGTGGTCTCTACACTGAAGCTTTCTTT
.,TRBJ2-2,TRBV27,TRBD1,CASTRGLYDGELFF,TGTGCCAGCACGAGGGGGCTATACGACGGGGAGCTGTTTTTT
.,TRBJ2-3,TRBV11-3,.,CASSSLVRLGPDTQYF,TGTGCCAGCAGCTCCCTCGTCCGACTAGGTCCAGATACGCAGTATTTT
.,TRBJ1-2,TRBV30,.,CAWRFLSGYGYTF,TGTGCCTGGAGGTTCCTTTCGGGGTATGGCTACACCTTC
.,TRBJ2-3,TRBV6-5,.,CASSYSMQGNTQYF,TGTGCCAGCAGTTACTCGATGCAGGGAAATACGCAGTATTTT
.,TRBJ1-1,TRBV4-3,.,CASSQELRAATEAFF,TGCGCCAGCAGCCAAGAACTCAGGGCGGCCACTGAAGCTTTCTTT
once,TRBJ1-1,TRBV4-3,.,CASSQGWENTEAFF,TGCGCCAGCAGCCAAGGGTGGGAGAACACTGAAGCTTTCTTT
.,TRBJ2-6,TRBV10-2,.,CASSEWAGANVLTF,TGCGCCAGCAGTGAGTGGGCTGGGGCCAACGTCCTGACTTTC
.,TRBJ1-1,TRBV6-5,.,CASIKPLGTEAFF,TGTGCCAGCATTAAGCCACTGGGCACTGAAGCTTTCTTT
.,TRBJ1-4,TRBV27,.,CASRPTTGTRVEKLFF,TGTGCCAGCAGACCAACAACAGGTACCCGCGTGGAAAAACTGTTTTTT
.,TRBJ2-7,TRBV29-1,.,CSVAGLHEQYF,TGCAGCGTGGCAGGGCTTCACGAGCAGTACTTC
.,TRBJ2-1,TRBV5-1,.,CASSLPPTNEQFF,TGCGCCAGCAGCTTGCCCCCTACGAATGAGCAGTTCTTC
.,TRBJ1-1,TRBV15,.,CATSRKGAGGEAFF,TGTGCCACCAGCAGAAAAGGGGCCGGAGGTGAAGCTTTCTTT
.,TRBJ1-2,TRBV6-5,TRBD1,CASTQGDTYGYTF,TGTGCCAGCACACAGGGGGACACCTATGGCTACACCTTC
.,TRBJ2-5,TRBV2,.,CASTGGLAKTQYF,TGTGCCAGCACCGGGGGGCTAGCTAAGACCCAGTACTTC